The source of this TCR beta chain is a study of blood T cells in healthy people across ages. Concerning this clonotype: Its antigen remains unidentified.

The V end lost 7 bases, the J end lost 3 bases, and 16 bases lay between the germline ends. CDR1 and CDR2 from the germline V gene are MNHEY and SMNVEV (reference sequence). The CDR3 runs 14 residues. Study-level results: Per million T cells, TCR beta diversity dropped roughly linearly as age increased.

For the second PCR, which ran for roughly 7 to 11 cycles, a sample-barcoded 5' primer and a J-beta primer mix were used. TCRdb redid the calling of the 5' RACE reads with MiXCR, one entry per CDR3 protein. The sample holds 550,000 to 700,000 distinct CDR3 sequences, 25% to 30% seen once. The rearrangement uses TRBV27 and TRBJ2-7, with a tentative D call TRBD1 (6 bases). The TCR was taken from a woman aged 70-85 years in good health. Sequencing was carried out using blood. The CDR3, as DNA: TGTGCCAGCAAAAGCTCGGGGACACGCTACGAGCAGTACTTC. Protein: CASKSSGTRYEQYF.